This T cell receptor (beta chain) is drawn from a study of blood T cell repertoires in COVID-19. Assay: immunoSEQ multiplex PCR; the TCRdb copy retains only in-frame clones and omits some. The table shows under 200,000 clones, with more than 75% occurring only once. This CDR3 has 16 residues. Germline lookup yields CDR1 SGHNT and CDR2 YYREEE (reference sequence). Trimming took 6 bases from V and 0 from J; bases not matched to a gene: 11. Sequencing was done on a sample of peripheral blood. The sequence was obtained from a man aged 40-49 years with active or convalescent COVID-19. The chain uses TRBV5-4 and TRBJ1-1, with 7 bases lining up with TRBD1. Here the CDR3 reads CASTKRSTGMNTEAFF. The CDR3 DNA reads as TGTGCCAGCACCAAAAGATCGACAGGGATGAACACTGAAGCTTTCTTT.